The 9 T cell receptor beta chains listed next were all sequenced from one sample in a study of T cell responses to AZD1222 COVID-19 vaccine. Some clones are missing from TCRdb's copy, which holds only in-frame ones; the method was immunoSEQ multiplex PCR. This table holds 120,000 or so clones, roughly 91% found once. Specimen: peripheral blood, collected 28 days after the second AZD1222 dose. These receptors were collected from an adult who received the AZD1222 COVID-19 vaccine.

V usage is TRBV6-5 and J usage is TRBJ1-5; D is unresolved. V was cut by 6 bases and J by 0 bases, with 12 bases left in between. Germline-derived CDR1 and CDR2 are MNHEY and SVGAGI. The CDR3 is made up of 15 amino acids. The CDR3 here is CASSRTWDSNQPQHF. CDR3 bases: TGTGCCAGCAGCCGAACATGGGATAGCAATCAGCCCCAGCATTTT.

CDR3 nucleotide sequence: TGTGCCAGCGCCAAGGAGGGGATTAATGAAAAACTGTTTTTT. It yields the protein CASAKEGINEKLFF. The chain is built from TRBV27 and TRBJ1-4; D is possibly TRBD1 (5 bases). Trimming took 8 bases from V and 4 from J, leaving 14 bases between them. The V gene's germline CDR1 is MNHEY and CDR2 SMNVEV (reference sequence). CDR3 length equals 14 residues.

The V call is TRBV6-6, the J call TRBJ2-1; tentative D call: TRBD1 (6 bases). Germline loops: CDR1 MNHNY, CDR2 SVGAGI (reference sequence). This CDR3 is 13 amino acids long. The ends were cut back, 4 bases at V and 8 bases at J, with 12 bases in the middle. CDR3 loop: CASSLVTGDEQFF. The CDR3 nucleotides read TGTGCCAGCAGTTTGGTGACAGGCGATGAGCAGTTCTTC.

The rearrangement joins TRBV13 to TRBJ1-2; 10 bases fit TRBD1. The V gene's germline CDR1 is PRHDT and CDR2 FYEKMQ (reference sequence). This CDR3 has 14 amino acids. J was trimmed by 8 bases and V by 3 bases; bases with no gene match: 6. CDR3 in amino acids: CASSLRQGAQGYTF. The CDR3 coding sequence is TGTGCCAGCAGCTTGAGACAGGGGGCTCAAGGCTACACCTTC.

This clone was seen just once. The chain is built from TRBV30 and TRBJ2-7; D remains ambiguous. The CDR3 loop spans 12 amino acids. The germline V gene encodes CDR1 GTSNPN and CDR2 SVGIG (reference sequence). V was cut by 0 bases and J by 12 bases, with 15 bases left in between. CDR3 bases: TGTGCCTGGAGTGTAAACCCCCAACCACTGTACTTC. Protein: CAWSVNPQPLYF.

CDR3 protein: CSVRDRGAQYF. CDR3 coding DNA: TGCAGCGTTCGAGACAGGGGTGCGCAGTATTTT. V is TRBV29-1 and J is TRBJ2-3; TRBD1 matches at 8 bases. Germline trimming cut 5 bases from V and 10 bases from J; bases unmatched to any gene: 5. Per germline, CDR1 SQVTM and CDR2 ANQGSEA. The CDR3 extends over 11 amino acids.

This clone was seen a single time. The genes are TRBV29-1 and TRBJ1-4; D is undetermined. CDR1 and CDR2 (germline): SQVTM, ANQGSEA. Trimming pared 4 bases from V and 5 bases from J, leaving 11 bases between. The CDR3 runs to 13 residues. The CDR3 protein is CSVGGVNNEKLFF. The CDR3 DNA reads TGCAGCGTTGGCGGGGTAAACAATGAAAAACTGTTTTTT. Using reference TRBV29-1 and TRBJ1-4 for the parts outside the CDR3, the full variable domain is SAVISQKPSRDICQRGTSLTIQCQVDSQVTMMFWYRQQPGQSLTLIATANQGSEATYESGFVIDKFPISRPNLTFSTLTVSNMSPEDSSIYLCSVGGVNNEKLFFGSGTQLSVL.

The rearrangement links TRBV5-4 to TRBJ1-2; 9 bases line up with TRBD1. With 5 bases clipped from V and 7 bases from J, the junction kept 12 bases outside the gene matches. CDR1 and CDR2 (germline): SGHNT, YYREEE (reference sequence). The CDR3 sequence is 15 residues long. The CDR3 DNA follows: TGTGCCAGCAGTCACCCAACCGGGACAGGGACTGGCTACACCTTC. This translates into CASSHPTGTGTGYTF.

This chain links TRBV7-2 with TRBJ1-2; TRBD1 matches 11 bases. Germline CDR1 reads SGHTA; CDR2 reads FQGNSA. The CDR3 runs 17 residues. V shed 5 bases and J 2 bases; nucleotides not matched to a gene: 10. CDR3 bases: TGTGCCAGCAGCCCCTCCGGGACAGGGGGAGCAAACTATGGCTACACCTTC. Amino acids: CASSPSGTGGANYGYTF. Filled out from reference TRBV7-2 and TRBJ1-2, the complete variable domain reads GAGVSQSPSNKVTEKGKDVELRCDPISGHTALYWYRQSLGQGLEFLIYFQGNSAPDKSGLPSDRFSAERTGGSVSTLTIQRTQQEDSAVYLCASSPSGTGGANYGYTFGSGTRLTVV.